This TCR beta chain was profiled in a study of T cells in Graves' hyperthyroidism and ophthalmopathy. This clonotype was detected many times. Its specificity is unknown. The CDR3 totals 14 residues. V dropped 7 bases and J dropped 5 bases, with 15 bases sitting between them. The germline CDR1 and CDR2 sequences are MNHNS and SASEGT. General observations from the study: Progression to ophthalmopathy was predicted a median of roughly seven months early.

Patients aged 18 to 65 had newly diagnosed hyperthyroidism that had lasted under 2 months. Reasons for excluding patients were uncontrolled infection, other autoimmune disease, pregnancy or lactation. Fresh peripheral blood, approximately 10 ml, yielded the PBMCs. TCR beta CDR3 regions were amplified from RNA transcripts. HTBI primers were employed in a first-round RT-PCR of the TCR CDR3. TCRdb reanalysed the multiplex PCR reads using MiXCR and keeps one entry per CDR3 protein. The sample gives approximately 380,000 distinct CDR3 sequences, approximately 19% of which show up once; around 3.6% is in the top ten.

The receptor's source is a woman aged 18-29 years with Graves' hyperthyroidism. The chain joins TRBV6-1 to TRBJ1-5; TRBD1 might be the D (6 bases). Sequences were obtained from blood. CDR3: CASTPDRKDQPQHF. CDR3 bases: TGTGCCAGCACCCCAGACAGGAAGGATCAGCCCCAGCATTTT.